This is a list of T cell receptor beta chains from one sample in a study of blood T cell repertoires in COVID-19. The protocol was immunoSEQ multiplex PCR, while the TCRdb copy is restricted to in-frame clones and leaves out a portion. Among about 320,000 clones, roughly 83% were seen once, and the ten largest hold 1.5% to 2%. The sequenced sample consisted of peripheral blood. The receptor source for this set is a woman aged 50 to 60 with acute or convalescent COVID-19. Each CDR3 is given with its conserved first and last residue. A D gene is named only where the DNA matches it firmly. Expanded clones are given a class, and other clones once, few, many or no size at all.

>TRBV2|TRBJ2-7|TRBD2|-
TGTGCCACCACTGGACTAGCTGGGGAGCAGTACTTC
CATTGLAGEQYF
>TRBV7-2|TRBJ2-1|-|-
TGTGCCAGCAGCCGCATAGCGGTCAACAATGAGCAGTTCTTC
CASSRIAVNNEQFF
>TRBV2|TRBJ2-7|TRBD2|-
TGTGCCAGCAGGGCCGGGACTAGCGGTCTATCGTACGAGCAGTACTTC
CASRAGTSGLSYEQYF
>TRBV5-6|TRBJ2-2|-|-
TGTGCCAGCAGCTTGGCCGCGGCTTCGAACACCGGGGAGCTGTTTTTT
CASSLAAASNTGELFF
>TRBV6-5|TRBJ1-6|TRBD1|-
TGTGCCAGCAGTTACTCGGGGACAGGGGCTTCACCCCTCCACTTT
CASSYSGTGASPLHF
>TRBV20-1|TRBJ1-4|-|-
TGCAGTGCTAGTTACGCGGGGGGAGTTAATGAAAAACTGTTTTTT
CSASYAGGVNEKLFF
>TRBV27|TRBJ1-5|-|-
TGTGCCAGCAGTTTACCAGGGAGCAATCAGCCCCAGCATTTT
CASSLPGSNQPQHF
>TRBV9|TRBJ2-3|-|-
TGTGCCAGCAGCGTAGACCTAGCGCCCACAGATACGCAGTATTTT
CASSVDLAPTDTQYF
>TRBV25-1|TRBJ1-1|-|-
TGTGCCAGCAGTTCGCCCTACGAGCGACCTGATGCAGCTTTCTTT
CASSSPYERPDAAFF
>TRBV27|TRBJ1-2|TRBD1|-
TGTGCCAGCAGTTTAACTCGGGACAGTCGAAGTCTCCTAAAAGGCTACACCTTC
CASSLTRDSRSLLKGYTF
>TRBV7-2|TRBJ2-7|TRBD2|-
TGTGCCAGCAGCTTAGATGCGGGAGTAGTATACGAGCAGTACTTC
CASSLDAGVVYEQYF
>TRBV5-6|TRBJ2-6|-|-
TGTGCCAGCAGCTCCGCAGGGGTGGGGGCCAACGTCCTGACTTTC
CASSSAGVGANVLTF
>TRBV18|TRBJ1-1|TRBD1|-
TGTGCCAGCTCACCACTACAGGGGACTCGCACTGAAGCTTTCTTT
CASSPLQGTRTEAFF
>TRBV5-1|TRBJ1-6|-|once
TGCGCCAGCAGCTTGGAGGGTTCGAGAGGGTCACCCCTCCACTTT
CASSLEGSRGSPLHF